Listed below are T cell receptor beta chains from one sample, sequenced in a study of metastatic and nonmetastatic thyroid tumors. Via MiXCR, TCRdb re-called the PCR reads. The sample contains around 22,000 clones, roughly 23% of which appear only once. Sequencing was performed on blood. The receptor set was obtained from a female donor with papillary thyroid cancer or a benign thyroid nodule (not recorded which). Some clones in this sample may be carry-over from other donors' samples. The CDR3 runs from the conserved cysteine through the conserved F or W. Each record gives: CDR3 protein, CDR3 DNA, clone size, D gene, V gene, J gene. The D gene is left open where the match is weak. Rows may omit the clone size; those that give it use once, few, many or a size class.

CASSGDRWRVETQYF,TGTGCCAGCAGCGGGGACAGGTGGCGAGTGGAGACCCAGTACTTC,few,TRBD1,TRBV2,TRBJ2-5
CASSPGASGPGETQYF,TGTGCCAGCAGCCCAGGGGCTAGCGGCCCCGGGGAGACCCAGTACTTC,many,NA,TRBV3-1,TRBJ2-5
CASRLTDNYNQPQHF,TGTGCCAGTAGATTGACAGACAACTACAATCAGCCCCAGCATTTT,NA,NA,TRBV19,TRBJ1-5
CASSLGGGASYEQYF,TGTGCCAGCAGCTTGGGCGGGGGGGCTTCCTACGAGCAGTACTTC,many,TRBD2,TRBV5-5,TRBJ2-7
CASSFKYRGTDTQYF,TGTGCCAGCAGTTTCAAGTACCGGGGCACAGATACGCAGTATTTT,NA,NA,TRBV27,TRBJ2-3
CASSYPLGSYEQYF,TGTGCCAGCAGTTACCCCCTAGGGTCCTACGAGCAGTACTTC,medium-sized,NA,TRBV6-2/TRBV6-3,TRBJ2-7
CASSSDGGYEQYF,TGTGCCAGCAGTTCGGACGGGGGCTACGAGCAGTACTTC,many,NA,TRBV12-3/TRBV12-4,TRBJ2-7
CASSWLFTVNYGYTF,TGTGCCAGCAGCTGGCTATTTACAGTTAACTATGGCTACACCTTC,many,NA,TRBV11-2,TRBJ1-2
CASSPSRVQPQHF,TGTGCCAGCAGCCCTTCAAGGGTTCAGCCCCAGCATTTT,many,NA,TRBV28,TRBJ1-5
CASTIREGANTEAFF,TGTGCCAGCACCATCCGGGAAGGGGCGAACACTGAAGCTTTCTTT,many,NA,TRBV6-1,TRBJ1-1
CASSAPKARRFF,TGTGCCAGCAGTGCCCCCAAGGCCAGACGGTTCTTC,many,NA,TRBV2,TRBJ2-1
CASSEDRDSLFHSGNTIYF,TGTGCCAGCAGTGAAGACCGGGACAGCCTTTTTCACTCTGGAAACACCATATATTTT,many,TRBD1,TRBV2,TRBJ1-3
CAISESRGYYGYTF,TGTGCCATCAGTGAGTCGCGGGGGTACTATGGCTACACCTTC,many,NA,TRBV10-3,TRBJ1-2
CASSSPGGARETQYF,TGTGCCAGCAGCTCCCCCGGGGGGGCCCGGGAGACACAGTACTTC,NA,TRBD2,TRBV7-2,TRBJ2-5
CGWDRNKSPHHF,TGTGGCTGGGACAGAAATAAGTCACCCCACCACTTT,once,TRBD1,TRBV30,TRBJ1-6
CASKLTGAPYGQYF,TGTGCCAGTAAGTTGACAGGAGCCCCCTACGGGCAGTACTTC,NA,NA,TRBV19,TRBJ2-7
CASRKGQGGPGANVLTF,TGTGCCAGCAGGAAAGGACAGGGGGGGCCTGGGGCGAACGTCCTGACTTTC,NA,TRBD1,TRBV6-1,TRBJ2-6
CASGDGNTQYF,TGTGCCAGCGGTGACGGGAATACGCAGTATTTT,many,NA,TRBV7-3,TRBJ2-3
CASSISYEQYF,TGTGCCAGCAGCATATCATACGAGCAGTACTTC,medium-sized,NA,TRBV7-2,TRBJ2-7
CASSPTGGGGYTF,TGTGCCAGCAGCCCGACAGGGGGTGGAGGCTACACCTTC,many,TRBD1,TRBV11-2,TRBJ1-2
CASSYLSGGDSYEQYF,TGTGCCAGCAGTTATCTCTCAGGGGGGGACTCCTACGAGCAGTACTTC,NA,NA,TRBV6-2/TRBV6-3,TRBJ2-7
CASADRGNGYTF,TGTGCCAGCGCGGACAGGGGGAATGGCTACACCTTC,many,TRBD1,TRBV5-6,TRBJ1-2
CASSGDATGELFF,TGTGCCAGCAGTGGGGACGCCACCGGGGAGCTGTTTTTT,many,NA,TRBV2,TRBJ2-2
CASSPGDRAYNEQFF,TGTGCCAGCAGTCCAGGAGACAGGGCCTACAATGAGCAGTTCTTC,medium-sized,TRBD1,TRBV12-3/TRBV12-4,TRBJ2-1
CSAEGVRGTSGYTF,TGCAGTGCTGAGGGGGTCAGGGGGACGAGTGGCTACACCTTC,many,TRBD1,TRBV20-1,TRBJ1-2
CASSHSASVGTQYF,TGTGCCAGCAGTCATTCTGCTAGCGTTGGGACCCAGTACTTC,few,NA,TRBV6-9,TRBJ2-5
CASRTGGGTDTQYF,TGTGCCAGCAGGACTGGGGGAGGAACAGATACGCAGTATTTT,medium-sized,NA,TRBV2,TRBJ2-3
CASGEESGANVLTF,TGTGCCAGCGGTGAAGAGTCTGGGGCCAACGTCCTGACTTTC,many,NA,TRBV5-4,TRBJ2-6
CASSTSAGWDEQYF,TGTGCCAGCAGTACCTCAGCGGGGTGGGACGAGCAGTACTTC,medium-sized,TRBD2,TRBV12-3/TRBV12-4,TRBJ2-7
CASSPAGFTEAFF,TGTGCCAGCTCACCGGCCGGTTTCACTGAAGCTTTCTTT,many,NA,TRBV18,TRBJ1-1
CASSPVETGPLTDTQYF,TGTGCCAGCTCACCAGTGGAGACAGGTCCGCTCACAGATACGCAGTATTTT,many,NA,TRBV18,TRBJ2-3
CASSGRDRGTDTQYF,TGTGCCAGCAGCGGCCGGGACAGGGGAACAGATACGCAGTATTTT,many,TRBD1,TRBV6-1,TRBJ2-3
CASQGQAQPQHF,TGTGCCAGTCAGGGACAGGCCCAGCCCCAGCATTTT,many,TRBD1,TRBV19,TRBJ1-5
CATSLQGSEAFF,TGTGCGACCAGTTTACAGGGGTCTGAAGCTTTCTTT,NA,TRBD1,TRBV28,TRBJ1-1
CASSLGLWNSQETQYF,TGCGCCAGCAGCTTGGGTCTCTGGAACAGCCAAGAGACCCAGTACTTC,many,NA,TRBV5-1,TRBJ2-5
CASSSRDTHQPQHF,TGTGCCAGTAGTTCCCGGGACACTCATCAGCCCCAGCATTTT,medium-sized,NA,TRBV19,TRBJ1-5
CASRTTSGSILFNEQFF,TGTGCCAGCAGGACAACTAGCGGGAGTATTCTTTTCAATGAGCAGTTCTTC,many,TRBD2,TRBV28,TRBJ2-1
CASSSHQRQYF,TGTGCCAGCAGTTCACACCAGCGGCAGTACTTC,medium-sized,NA,TRBV12-3/TRBV12-4,TRBJ2-7
CASRHNLAGGTNAQFF,TGCGCCAGCCGCCATAACCTAGCGGGGGGGACAAATGCTCAGTTCTTC,NA,TRBD2,TRBV4-1,TRBJ2-1
CASSLEGNTGELFF,TGTGCCAGCAGCTTAGAAGGGAACACCGGGGAGCTGTTTTTT,many,NA,TRBV7-3,TRBJ2-2
CASSDSEGRGPNFF,TGTGCCAGCAGTGACTCGGAAGGGAGAGGCCCCAACTTCTTC,NA,NA,TRBV6-4,TRBJ2-1
CASRRSGRGPHEQYF,TGTGCCAGCAGACGTAGCGGGAGGGGACCCCACGAGCAGTACTTC,medium-sized,TRBD2,TRBV6-1,TRBJ2-7
CASSPPFSEQYF,TGTGCCAGCAGCCCCCCCTTTTCCGAGCAGTACTTC,many,NA,TRBV7-9,TRBJ2-7
CASSELRVGTSGGKGPSDTQYF,TGTGCCAGCAGTGAATTAAGGGTCGGGACTAGCGGGGGAAAAGGGCCTTCTGATACGCAGTATTTT,many,TRBD2,TRBV25-1,TRBJ2-3